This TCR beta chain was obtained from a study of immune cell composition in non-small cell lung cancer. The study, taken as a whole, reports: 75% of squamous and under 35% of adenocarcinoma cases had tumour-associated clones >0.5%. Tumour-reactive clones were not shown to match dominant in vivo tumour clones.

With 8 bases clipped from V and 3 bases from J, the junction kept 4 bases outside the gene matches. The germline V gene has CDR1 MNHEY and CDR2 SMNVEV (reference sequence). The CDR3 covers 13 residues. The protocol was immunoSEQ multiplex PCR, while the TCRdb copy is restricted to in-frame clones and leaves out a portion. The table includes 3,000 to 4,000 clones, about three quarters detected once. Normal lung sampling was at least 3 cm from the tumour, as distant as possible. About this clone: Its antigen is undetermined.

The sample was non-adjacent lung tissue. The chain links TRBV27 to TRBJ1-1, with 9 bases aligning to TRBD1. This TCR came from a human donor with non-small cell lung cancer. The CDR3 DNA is TGTGCCAGCCACGACAGGGGGTACACTGAAGCTTTCTTT. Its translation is CASHDRGYTEAFF.